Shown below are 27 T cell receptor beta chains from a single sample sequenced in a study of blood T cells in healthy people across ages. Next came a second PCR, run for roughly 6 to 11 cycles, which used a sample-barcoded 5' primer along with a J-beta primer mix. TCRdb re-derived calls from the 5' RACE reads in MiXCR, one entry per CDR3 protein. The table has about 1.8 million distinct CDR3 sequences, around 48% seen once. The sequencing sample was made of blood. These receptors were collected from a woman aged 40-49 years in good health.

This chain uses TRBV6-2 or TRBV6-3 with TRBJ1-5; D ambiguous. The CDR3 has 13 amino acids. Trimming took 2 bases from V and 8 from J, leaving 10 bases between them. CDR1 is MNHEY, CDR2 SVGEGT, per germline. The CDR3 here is CASSYGPLKPQHF. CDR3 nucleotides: TGTGCCAGCAGTTACGGGCCTTTAAAGCCCCAGCATTTT.

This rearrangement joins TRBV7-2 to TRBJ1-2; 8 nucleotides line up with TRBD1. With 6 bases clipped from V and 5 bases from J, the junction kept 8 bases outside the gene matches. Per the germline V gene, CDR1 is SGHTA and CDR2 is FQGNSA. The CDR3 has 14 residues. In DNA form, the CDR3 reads TGTGCCAGCAGTTACGGACAGGGACTATATGGCTACACCTTC. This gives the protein CASSYGQGLYGYTF.

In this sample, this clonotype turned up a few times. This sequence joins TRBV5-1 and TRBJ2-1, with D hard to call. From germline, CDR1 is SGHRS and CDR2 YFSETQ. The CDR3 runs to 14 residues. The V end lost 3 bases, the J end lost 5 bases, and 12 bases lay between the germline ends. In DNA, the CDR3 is TGCGCCAGCAGCTCTGGTCCGTCCAACAATGAGCAGTTCTTC. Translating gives CASSSGPSNNEQFF.

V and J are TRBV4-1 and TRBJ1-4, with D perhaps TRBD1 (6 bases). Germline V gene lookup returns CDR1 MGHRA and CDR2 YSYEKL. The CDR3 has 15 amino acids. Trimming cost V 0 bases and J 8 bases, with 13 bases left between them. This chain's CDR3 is CASSQESAGEEKLFF. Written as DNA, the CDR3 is TGCGCCAGCAGCCAAGAGTCGGCAGGGGAGGAAAAACTGTTTTTT.

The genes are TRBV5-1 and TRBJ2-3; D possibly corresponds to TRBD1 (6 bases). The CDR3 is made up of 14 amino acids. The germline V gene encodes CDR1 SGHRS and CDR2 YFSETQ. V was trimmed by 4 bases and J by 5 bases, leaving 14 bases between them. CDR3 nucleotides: TGCGCCAGCAGCATGAACAGGGATGGAGATACGCAGTATTTT. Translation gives CASSMNRDGDTQYF.

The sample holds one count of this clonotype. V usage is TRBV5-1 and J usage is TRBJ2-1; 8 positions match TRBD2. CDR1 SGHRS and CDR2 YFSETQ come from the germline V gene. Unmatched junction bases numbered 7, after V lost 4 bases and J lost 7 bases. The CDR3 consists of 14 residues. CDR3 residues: CASSLSGTSNEQFF. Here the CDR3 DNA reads TGCGCCAGCAGCCTAAGCGGGACTAGTAATGAGCAGTTCTTC.

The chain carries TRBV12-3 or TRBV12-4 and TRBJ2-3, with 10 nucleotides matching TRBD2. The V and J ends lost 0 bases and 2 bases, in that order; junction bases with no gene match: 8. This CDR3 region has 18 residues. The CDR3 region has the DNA TGTGCCAGCAGTTTAGCGCGCCTAGCGGGGGCTTCCACAGATACGCAGTATTTT. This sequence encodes CASSLARLAGASTDTQYF.

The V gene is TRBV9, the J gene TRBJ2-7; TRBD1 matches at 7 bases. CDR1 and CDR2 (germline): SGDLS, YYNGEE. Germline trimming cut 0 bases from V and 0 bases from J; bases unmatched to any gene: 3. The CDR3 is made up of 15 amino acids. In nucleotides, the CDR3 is TGTGCCAGCAGCGTAGCAGGGACAGCCTCCTACGAGCAGTACTTC. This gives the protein CASSVAGTASYEQYF.

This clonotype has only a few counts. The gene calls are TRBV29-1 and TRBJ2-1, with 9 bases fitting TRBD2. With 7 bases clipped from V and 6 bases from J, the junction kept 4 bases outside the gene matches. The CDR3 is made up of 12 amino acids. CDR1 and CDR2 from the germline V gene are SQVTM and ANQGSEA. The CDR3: CSAPGLANEQFF. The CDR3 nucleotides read TGCAGCGCCCCGGGACTAGCCAATGAGCAGTTCTTC.

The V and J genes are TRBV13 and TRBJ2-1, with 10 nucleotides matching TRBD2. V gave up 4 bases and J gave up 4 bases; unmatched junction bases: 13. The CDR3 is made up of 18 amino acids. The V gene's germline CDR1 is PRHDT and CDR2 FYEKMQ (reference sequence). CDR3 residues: CASSSQHGQRGGYNEQFF. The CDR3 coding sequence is TGTGCCAGCAGCTCCCAGCACGGACAGCGGGGGGGGTACAATGAGCAGTTCTTC.

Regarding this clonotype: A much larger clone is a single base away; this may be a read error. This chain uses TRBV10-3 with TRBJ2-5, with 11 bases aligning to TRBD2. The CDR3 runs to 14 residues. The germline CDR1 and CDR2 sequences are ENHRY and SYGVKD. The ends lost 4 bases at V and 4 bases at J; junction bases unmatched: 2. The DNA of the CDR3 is TGTGCCATCAGTGTTAGCGGGGGGGGAGAGACCCAGTACTTC. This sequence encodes CAISVSGGGETQYF.

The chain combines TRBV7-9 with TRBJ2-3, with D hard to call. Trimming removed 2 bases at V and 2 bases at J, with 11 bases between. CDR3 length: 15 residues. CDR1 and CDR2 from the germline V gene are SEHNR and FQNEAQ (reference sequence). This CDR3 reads CASSLRREDTDTQYF. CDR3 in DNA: TGTGCCAGCAGCTTAAGAAGGGAAGACACAGATACGCAGTATTTT.

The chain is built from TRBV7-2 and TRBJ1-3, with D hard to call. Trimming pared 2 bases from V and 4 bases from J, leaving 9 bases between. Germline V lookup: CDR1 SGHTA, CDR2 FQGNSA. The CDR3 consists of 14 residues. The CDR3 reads CASSLTRSGNTIYF. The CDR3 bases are TGTGCCAGCAGCTTAACCAGGTCGGGAAACACCATATATTTT.

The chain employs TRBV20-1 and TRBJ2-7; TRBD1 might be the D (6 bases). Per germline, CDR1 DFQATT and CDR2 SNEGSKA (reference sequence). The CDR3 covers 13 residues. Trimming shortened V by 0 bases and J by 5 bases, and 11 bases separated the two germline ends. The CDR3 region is CSARDRGWDEQYF. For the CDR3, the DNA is TGCAGTGCTAGAGATAGGGGGTGGGACGAGCAGTACTTC.

The CDR3 spells CATSRDRGALTQYF. In nucleotides, the CDR3 is TGTGCCACCAGCAGAGACCGGGGCGCACTTACGCAGTATTTT. The V gene is TRBV15, the J gene TRBJ2-3; the D gene could be TRBD1 or TRBD2 (5 bases each). Germline V CDR1 and CDR2: LNHNV, YYDKDF (reference sequence). V was shortened by 0 bases and J by 8 bases, with 12 bases between the two germline ends. CDR3 size: 14 residues. Filled out from reference TRBV15 and TRBJ2-3, the complete variable domain reads DAMVIQNPRYQVTQFGKPVTLSCSQTLNHNVMYWYQQKSSQAPKLLFHYYDKDFNNEADTPDNFQSRRPNTSFCFLDIRSPGLGDTAMYLCATSRDRGALTQYFGPGTRLTVL.

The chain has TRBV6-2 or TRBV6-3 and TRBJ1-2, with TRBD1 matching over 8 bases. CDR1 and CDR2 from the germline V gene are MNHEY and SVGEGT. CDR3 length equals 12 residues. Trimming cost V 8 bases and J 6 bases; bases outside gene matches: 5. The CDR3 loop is CASQGARDGYTF. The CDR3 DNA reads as TGTGCCAGCCAGGGGGCGCGAGATGGCTACACCTTC.

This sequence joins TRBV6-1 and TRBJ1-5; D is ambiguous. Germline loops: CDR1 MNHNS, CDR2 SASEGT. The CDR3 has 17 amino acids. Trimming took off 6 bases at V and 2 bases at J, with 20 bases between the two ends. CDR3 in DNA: TGTGCCAGCAGCCTTCGAGGACCTAGAGGCGGCAATCAGCCCCAGCATTTT. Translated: CASSLRGPRGGNQPQHF.

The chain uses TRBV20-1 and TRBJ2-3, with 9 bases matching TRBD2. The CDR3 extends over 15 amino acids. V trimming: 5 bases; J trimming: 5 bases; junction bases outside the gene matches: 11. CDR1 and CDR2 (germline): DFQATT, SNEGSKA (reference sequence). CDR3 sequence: CSACRSGGIRDTQYF. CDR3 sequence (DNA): TGCAGTGCTTGCCGTAGCGGGGGTATCAGAGATACGCAGTATTTT.

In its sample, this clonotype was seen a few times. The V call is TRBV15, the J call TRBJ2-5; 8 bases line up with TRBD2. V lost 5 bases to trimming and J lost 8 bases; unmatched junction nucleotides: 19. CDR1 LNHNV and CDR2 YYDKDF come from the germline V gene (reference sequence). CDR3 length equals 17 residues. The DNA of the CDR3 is TGTGCCACCAGCCGCTACCGCGGGGGGAATCTCATGGAAACCCAGTACTTC. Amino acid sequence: CATSRYRGGNLMETQYF.

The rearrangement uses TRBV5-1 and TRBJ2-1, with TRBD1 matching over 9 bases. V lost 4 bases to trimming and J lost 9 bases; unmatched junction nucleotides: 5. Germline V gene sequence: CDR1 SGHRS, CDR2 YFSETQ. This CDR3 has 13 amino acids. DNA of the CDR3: TGCGCCAGCAGCGGAGGGACAGGGATTGAGCAGTTCTTC. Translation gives CASSGGTGIEQFF.

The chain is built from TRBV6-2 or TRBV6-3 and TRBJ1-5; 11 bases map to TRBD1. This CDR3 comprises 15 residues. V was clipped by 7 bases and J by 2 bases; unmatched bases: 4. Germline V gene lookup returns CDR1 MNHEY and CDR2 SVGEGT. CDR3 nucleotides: TGTGCCAGCACGAGGACAGGGGGCGGCAATCAGCCCCAGCATTTT. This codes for CASTRTGGGNQPQHF.

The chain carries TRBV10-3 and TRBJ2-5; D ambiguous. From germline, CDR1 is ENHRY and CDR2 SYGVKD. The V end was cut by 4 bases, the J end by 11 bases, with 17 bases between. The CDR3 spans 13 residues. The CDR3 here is CAISGLPTIEQYF. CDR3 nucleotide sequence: TGTGCCATCAGTGGTCTCCCCACAATTGAGCAGTACTTC.

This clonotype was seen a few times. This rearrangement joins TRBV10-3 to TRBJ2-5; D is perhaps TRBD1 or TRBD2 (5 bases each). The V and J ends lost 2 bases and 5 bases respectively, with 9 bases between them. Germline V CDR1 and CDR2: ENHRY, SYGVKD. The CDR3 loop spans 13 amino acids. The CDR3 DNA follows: TGTGCCATCAGTGAGCCGGGACGTGAGACCCAGTACTTC. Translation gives CAISEPGRETQYF.

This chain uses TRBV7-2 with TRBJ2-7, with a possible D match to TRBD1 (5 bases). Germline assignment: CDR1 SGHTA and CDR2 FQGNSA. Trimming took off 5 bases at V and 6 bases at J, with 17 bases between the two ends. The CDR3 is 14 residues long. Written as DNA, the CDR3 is TGTGCCAGCAGCCAGATTTTGGGGCGTCGCGAGCAGTACTTC. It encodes CASSQILGRREQYF. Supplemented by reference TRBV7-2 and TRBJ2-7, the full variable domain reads GAGVSQSPSNKVTEKGKDVELRCDPISGHTALYWYRQSLGQGLEFLIYFQGNSAPDKSGLPSDRFSAERTGGSVSTLTIQRTQQEDSAVYLCASSQILGRREQYFGPGTRLTVT.

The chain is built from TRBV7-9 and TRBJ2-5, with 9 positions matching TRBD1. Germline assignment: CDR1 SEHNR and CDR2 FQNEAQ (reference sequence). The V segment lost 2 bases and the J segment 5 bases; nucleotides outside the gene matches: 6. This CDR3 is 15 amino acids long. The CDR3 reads CASSLKGQGSETQYF. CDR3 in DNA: TGTGCCAGCAGCTTAAAGGGACAGGGTTCGGAGACCCAGTACTTC.

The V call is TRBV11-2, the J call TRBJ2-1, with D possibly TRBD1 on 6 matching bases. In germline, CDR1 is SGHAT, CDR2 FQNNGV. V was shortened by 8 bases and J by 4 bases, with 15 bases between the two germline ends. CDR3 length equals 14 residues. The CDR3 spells CASPIGDTYNEQFF. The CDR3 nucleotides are TGTGCCAGCCCCATAGGGGACACTTACAATGAGCAGTTCTTC.

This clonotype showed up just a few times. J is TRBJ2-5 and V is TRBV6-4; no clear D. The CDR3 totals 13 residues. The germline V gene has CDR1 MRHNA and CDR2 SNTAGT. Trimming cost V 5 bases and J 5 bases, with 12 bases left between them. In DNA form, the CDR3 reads TGTGCCAGCAGTAACAAGCCTTTGGAGACCCAGTACTTC. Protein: CASSNKPLETQYF.